Following are 3 T cell receptor beta chains from one sample sequenced in a study of blood T cells in healthy people across ages. Together with a sample-barcoded 5' primer, a J-beta primer mix was included in a second PCR lasting about 7 to 12 cycles. Each CDR3 protein is one row after TCRdb ran MiXCR on the 5' RACE reads. The data show approximately 670,000 distinct CDR3 sequences, roughly two fifths seen once. What was sequenced was blood. These receptors all come from a man older than 75 in good health.

In this sample, this clonotype turned up a few times. The chain carries TRBV7-9 and TRBJ2-7; 9 bases map to TRBD2. This CDR3 is built from 15 residues. Unmatched junction bases numbered 13, after V lost 6 bases and J lost 7 bases. The germline gives CDR1 SEHNR, CDR2 FQNEAQ (reference sequence). CDR3 nucleotides: TGTGCCAGCAGTCCCGCCGGGACTAGCAGGAATGAGCAGTACTTC. This translates into CASSPAGTSRNEQYF.

The chain combines TRBV7-2 with TRBJ2-3; 13 bases fit TRBD2. The CDR3 runs to 17 residues. J gave up 0 bases and V 5 bases, and 5 bases lay outside the gene matches. Germline lookup yields CDR1 SGHTA and CDR2 FQGNSA. The DNA of the CDR3 is TGTGCCAGCAGCCCGCAGGGACTAGCGGGGAGCACAGATACGCAGTATTTT. The encoded protein is CASSPQGLAGSTDTQYF.

This clonotype occurred a few times. J is TRBJ2-1 and V is TRBV6-2 or TRBV6-3; D possibly matches TRBD1 or TRBD2 (5 bases each). V lost 2 bases and J lost 6, with 20 bases in between. CDR1 and CDR2 (germline): MNHEY, SVGEGT. The CDR3 sequence is 17 residues long. In DNA, the CDR3 is TGTGCCAGCAGTTACGCTTTCCGAGGGGAGCCCTTCAATGAGCAGTTCTTC. Its translation: CASSYAFRGEPFNEQFF.